The 24 T cell receptor beta chains below all came from one sample that was sequenced in a study of cytomegalovirus exposure and HLA in healthy donors. Libraries were prepared by immunoSEQ multiplex PCR; TCRdb keeps only in-frame clonotypes and omits some of them. This sample has around 200,000 clones, with around nine tenths found just once. Specimen: PBMCs. The receptors shown here come from a woman in her late teens or twenties in good health and CMV-seronegative.

The rearrangement uses TRBV10-2 and TRBJ2-2; D is ambiguous. The germline V gene encodes CDR1 WSHSY and CDR2 SAAADI. V was shortened by 7 bases and J by 8 bases, with 11 bases between the two germline ends. The CDR3 length is 12 residues. This chain's CDR3 is CASTGSRGELFF. In nucleotides, the CDR3 is TGCGCCAGCACGGGTAGTCGGGGGGAGCTGTTTTTT.

The chain employs TRBV6-5 and TRBJ1-1; 8 positions agree with TRBD1. The CDR3 covers 13 residues. J gave up 12 bases and V 5 bases, and 11 bases lay outside the gene matches. Germline values: CDR1 MNHEY, CDR2 SVGAGI. The chain's CDR3 is CASSGAGGTGTFF. Here the CDR3 DNA reads TGTGCCAGCAGTGGGGCGGGCGGGACAGGAACTTTCTTT.

This CDR3 reads CASSLAEGTVNTEAFF. As DNA, the CDR3 is TGCGCCAGCAGCTTGGCCGAGGGTACGGTGAACACTGAAGCTTTCTTT. The V gene is TRBV5-1, the J gene TRBJ1-1; D unclear. Germline-derived CDR1 and CDR2 are SGHRS and YFSETQ. Between the trimmed V and J ends, which lost 0 bases and 0 bases, there was a span of 12 bases. This CDR3 is built from 16 residues.

This clone was seen a handful of times. The CDR3 loop is CASSQVAGGHEQYF. The CDR3 DNA follows: TGTGCCAGCAGCCAGGTGGCAGGGGGTCACGAGCAGTACTTC. The rearrangement joins TRBV14 to TRBJ2-7; 7 bases align to TRBD1. Germline V gene data show CDR1 as SGHDN and CDR2 as FVKESK. The CDR3 consists of 14 residues. V lost 3 bases to trimming and J lost 5 bases; unmatched junction nucleotides: 7.

In regard to this clone: The junction does not match germline at one end; this may be a read error. The chain carries TRBV5-6 and TRBJ2-7, with 7 bases identical to TRBD2. This CDR3 has 13 amino acids. Germline V gene sequence: CDR1 SGHDT, CDR2 YYEEEE. The CDR3 DNA reads TGTGCCAGCAGCTTGGCCGGGAGCGGGGCCCCGCACTTC. This encodes CASSLAGSGAPHF.

J is TRBJ1-5 and V is TRBV4-1, with a possible D match to TRBD1 (6 bases). There are 16 residues in the CDR3. The germline V and J ends were trimmed by 2 bases and 3 bases, with 14 bases remaining between them. Germline V lookup: CDR1 MGHRA, CDR2 YSYEKL. CDR3 loop: CASSQHLDRINQPQHF. The CDR3 region has the DNA TGCGCCAGCAGCCAACATCTAGACAGGATCAATCAGCCCCAGCATTTT.

This chain links TRBV11-3 with TRBJ2-2, with D possibly TRBD2 on 5 matching bases. Germline V CDR1 and CDR2: SGHNT, YENEEA. The CDR3 is 15 residues long. V was trimmed by 5 bases and J by 6 bases, leaving 16 bases between them. The CDR3: CASSRGRGTAGELFF. The DNA for the CDR3 is TGTGCCAGCAGCCGCGGTCGGGGAACGGCCGGGGAGCTGTTTTTT.

This rearrangement joins TRBV6-6 to TRBJ1-1, with 8 bases identical to TRBD1. The CDR3 totals 15 residues. Losses at the gene ends were 6 bases for V and 7 bases for J; bases not matched to a gene: 13. The germline V gene encodes CDR1 MNHNY and CDR2 SVGAGI (reference sequence). The CDR3 nucleotides read TGTGCCAGCAGACCCGAAATGACAGGGGCTGTTGAAGCTTTCTTT. Encoded protein: CASRPEMTGAVEAFF.

The chain carries TRBV11-2 and TRBJ2-7, with D tentatively TRBD1 (5 bases). This CDR3 region has 13 residues. CDR1 is SGHAT and CDR2 is FQNNGV in the germline V gene. Trimming stripped 7 bases from V and 3 bases from J, with 13 bases between. The CDR3 is CASTYLGDYEQYF. CDR3 coding DNA: TGTGCCAGCACCTACTTAGGGGACTACGAGCAGTACTTC.

The rearrangement uses TRBV5-1 and TRBJ1-1; the D gene is possibly TRBD1 (6 bases). This CDR3 is built from 15 residues. Trimming took off 0 bases at V and 1 base at J, with 10 bases between the two ends. Germline values: CDR1 SGHRS, CDR2 YFSETQ. CDR3 bases: TGCGCCAGCAGCTTGGTTGGGGACACGAACACTGAAGCTTTCTTT. Residues: CASSLVGDTNTEAFF.

The chain recombines TRBV28 with TRBJ2-1, with D possibly being TRBD1 (5 bases). Germline V gene lookup returns CDR1 MDHEN and CDR2 SYDVKM. The CDR3 has 16 amino acids. Trimming shortened V by 5 bases and J by 6 bases, and 20 bases separated the two germline ends. CDR3 in amino acids: CASSGYRPALSNEQFF. CDR3 nucleotides: TGTGCCAGCAGTGGATACAGGCCCGCTTTATCCAATGAGCAGTTCTTC.

This clone has just one count. The chain joins TRBV5-1 to TRBJ1-3, with D hard to call. Germline CDR1 reads SGHRS; CDR2 reads YFSETQ. Trimming removed 0 bases from V and 4 bases from J, with 11 bases in between. This CDR3 region has 15 residues. The CDR3 spells CASSLGSRYGNTIYF. CDR3 DNA: TGCGCCAGCAGCTTGGGATCCAGATACGGAAACACCATATATTTT.

This clone was counted between two and nine times. The CDR3 sequence: CASSVGAGSTYEQYF. For the CDR3, the DNA is TGTGCCAGCAGCGTAGGGGCGGGTAGTACCTACGAGCAGTACTTC. V and J are TRBV9 and TRBJ2-7; D might be TRBD2 (5 bases). The germline V gene encodes CDR1 SGDLS and CDR2 YYNGEE. This CDR3 has 15 amino acids. Trimming pared 0 bases from V and 2 bases from J, leaving 12 bases between.

The V call is TRBV27, the J call TRBJ2-1, with TRBD2 matching 13 bases. V trimming: 5 bases; J trimming: 4 bases; junction bases outside the gene matches: 5. Germline-derived CDR1 and CDR2 are MNHEY and SMNVEV (reference sequence). The CDR3 totals 16 residues. The CDR3 DNA reads TGTGCCAGCAGTGCTGGGACTAGCGGGACGTACAATGAGCAGTTCTTC. Translation gives CASSAGTSGTYNEQFF.

The chain recombines TRBV28 with TRBJ1-2; a weak D match, TRBD1 (5 bases). The ends were cut back, 7 bases at V and 7 bases at J, with 16 bases in the middle. The CDR3 covers 13 residues. Germline V gene lookup returns CDR1 MDHEN and CDR2 SYDVKM. The CDR3 region is CASTLLSGSGYTF. The CDR3 DNA reads as TGTGCCAGCACGCTTCTTTCAGGGTCTGGCTACACCTTC.

The rearrangement links TRBV30 to TRBJ1-2; 7 bases align to TRBD1. Germline CDR1 reads GTSNPN; CDR2 reads SVGIG (reference sequence). V was clipped by 2 bases and J by 3 bases; unmatched bases: 6. The CDR3 totals 14 residues. Here the CDR3 DNA reads TGTGCCTGGAGTAAGACAGGGTCTCACTATGGCTACACCTTC. This gives the protein CAWSKTGSHYGYTF.

V usage is TRBV6-1 and J usage is TRBJ2-2; D is ambiguous. The V gene's germline CDR1 is MNHNS and CDR2 SASEGT. The CDR3 is 14 amino acids. Trimming pared 1 base from V and 2 bases from J, leaving 5 bases between. As DNA, the CDR3 is TGTGCCAGCAGTGAAGGACTCAACACCGGGGAGCTGTTTTTT. It yields the protein CASSEGLNTGELFF.

The gene calls are TRBV27 and TRBJ1-4; 7 bases agree with TRBD1. The CDR3 runs to 17 residues. Looked up from germline, CDR1 is MNHEY and CDR2 is SMNVEV (reference sequence). With V trimmed by 2 bases and J by 3 bases, 9 bases remained unmatched. DNA for the CDR3: TGTGCCAGCAGTTTAAGGGGGCAGGGTTTAGCTAATGAAAAACTGTTTTTT. Translated: CASSLRGQGLANEKLFF.

The CDR3: CASSICVSTDTQYF. For the CDR3, the DNA is TGTGCCAGTAGTATCTGCGTCTCCACAGATACGCAGTATTTT. The chain is built from TRBV19 and TRBJ2-3; unclear D gene. Trimming left V 3 bases short and J 2 bases short, with 9 bases between. This CDR3 is built from 14 residues. The germline CDR1 and CDR2 sequences are LNHDA and SQIVND (reference sequence).

The rearrangement uses TRBV6-5 and TRBJ2-5; TRBD2 matches 11 bases. The CDR3 runs to 15 residues. Looked up from germline, CDR1 is MNHEY and CDR2 is SVGAGI. J lost 2 bases, V lost 6 bases, and 5 bases had no gene match. This chain's CDR3 is CASSPGLAEQETQYF. The DNA for the CDR3 is TGTGCCAGCAGCCCGGGACTAGCGGAGCAAGAGACCCAGTACTTC.

This chain joins TRBV6-8 and TRBJ2-1, with 8 bases matching TRBD1. The CDR3 length is 17 residues. Germline loops: CDR1 MNHGY, CDR2 SAAAGT. Unmatched junction bases numbered 13, after V lost 5 bases and J lost 4 bases. The CDR3 reads CASSKRQGRVPYNEQFF. The CDR3 DNA follows: TGTGCCAGCAGTAAACGACAGGGGCGAGTTCCTTACAATGAGCAGTTCTTC.

The rearrangement joins TRBV12-5 to TRBJ1-2, with 8 bases aligning to TRBD1. This CDR3 comprises 13 residues. Germline V gene data show CDR1 as LGHNT and CDR2 as FRNRAP. The V gene end was trimmed by 1 base and the J gene end by 8 bases; junction bases not matched to a gene: 3. CDR3 protein: CASGLGTGGGYTF. The CDR3 DNA reads as TGTGCTAGTGGTTTGGGAACAGGGGGAGGCTACACCTTC.

The genes are TRBV11-2 and TRBJ2-3, with a weak D call TRBD1 (5 bases). V lost 1 base and J lost 6, with 5 bases in between. This CDR3 contains 12 residues. Germline CDR1 SGHAT, CDR2 FQNNGV. CDR3 residues: CASSLAGDTQYF. CDR3 nucleotides: TGTGCCAGCAGCTTAGCAGGGGATACGCAGTATTTT.

The V and J genes are TRBV28 and TRBJ1-2, with D unclear. With 8 bases removed from V and 5 bases from J, the gap between germline ends came to 9 bases. This CDR3 region has 11 residues. Germline V gives CDR1 MDHEN, CDR2 SYDVKM. The CDR3 DNA reads as TGTGCCAGCCGTCAGATTTATGGCTACACCTTC. Translated: CASRQIYGYTF.